This TCR beta chain comes out of a study of blood T cell repertoires in COVID-19. Sequenced by immunoSEQ multiplex PCR; TCRdb stores in-frame clones only, minus some. The profile shows under 300,000 clones, approximately 87% of them singletons. CDR3 length equals 14 residues. V shed 2 bases, J shed 3 bases, and the junction held 4 bases outside the gene matches. The V gene's germline CDR1 is MNHEY and CDR2 SVGAGI. Notes on this clone: This sample includes further DNA sequences coding for the same CDR3.

The chain uses TRBV6-5 and TRBJ2-7; 7 nucleotides agree with TRBD1. The receptor comes from a woman younger than 45 with COVID-19, enrolled during active disease. The sample comprised peripheral blood. DNA for the CDR3: TGTGCCAGCAGTTACGGGACAGCGGTCTACGAGCAGTACTTC. Amino acid sequence: CASSYGTAVYEQYF.